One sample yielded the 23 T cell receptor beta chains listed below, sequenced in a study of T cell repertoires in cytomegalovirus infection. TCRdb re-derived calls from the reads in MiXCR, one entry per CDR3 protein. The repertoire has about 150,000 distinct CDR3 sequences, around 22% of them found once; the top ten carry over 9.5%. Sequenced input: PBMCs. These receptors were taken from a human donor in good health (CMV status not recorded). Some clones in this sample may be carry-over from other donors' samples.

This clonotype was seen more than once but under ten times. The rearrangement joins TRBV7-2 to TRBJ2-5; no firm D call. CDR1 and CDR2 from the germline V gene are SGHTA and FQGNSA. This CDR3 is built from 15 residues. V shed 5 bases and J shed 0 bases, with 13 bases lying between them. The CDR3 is CASSRRTEDQETQYF. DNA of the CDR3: TGTGCCAGCAGCCGTCGGACGGAAGACCAAGAGACCCAGTACTTC.

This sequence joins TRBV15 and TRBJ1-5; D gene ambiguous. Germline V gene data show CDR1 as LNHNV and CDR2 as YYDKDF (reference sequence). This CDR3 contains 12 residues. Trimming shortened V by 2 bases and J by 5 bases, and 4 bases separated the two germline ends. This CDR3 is CATSRIDQPQHF. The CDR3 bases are TGTGCCACCAGCAGAATAGATCAGCCCCAGCATTTT.

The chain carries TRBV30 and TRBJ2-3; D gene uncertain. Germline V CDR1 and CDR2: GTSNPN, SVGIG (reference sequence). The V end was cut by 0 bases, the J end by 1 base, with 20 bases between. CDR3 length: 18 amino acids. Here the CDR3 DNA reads TGTGCCTGGAGTGTGCCCGCTCTCCTGACGCGTGGCACAGATACGCAGTATTTT. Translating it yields CAWSVPALLTRGTDTQYF.

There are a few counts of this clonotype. The CDR3: CASSLHTGNTGELFF. The DNA of the CDR3 is TGTGCCAGCAGCTTACATACAGGGAACACCGGGGAGCTGTTTTTT. The V call is TRBV7-9, the J call TRBJ2-2; a weak D match, TRBD1 (5 bases). The ends were cut back, 2 bases at V and 1 base at J, with 8 bases in the middle. The CDR3 is 15 residues long. Germline CDR1 reads SEHNR; CDR2 reads FQNEAQ (reference sequence).

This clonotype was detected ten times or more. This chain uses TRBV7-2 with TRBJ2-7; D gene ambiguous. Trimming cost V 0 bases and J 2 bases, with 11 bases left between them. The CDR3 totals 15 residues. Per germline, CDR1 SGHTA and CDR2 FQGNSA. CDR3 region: CASSLANTSPYEQYF. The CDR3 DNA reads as TGTGCCAGCAGCTTAGCAAATACATCCCCCTACGAGCAGTACTTC.

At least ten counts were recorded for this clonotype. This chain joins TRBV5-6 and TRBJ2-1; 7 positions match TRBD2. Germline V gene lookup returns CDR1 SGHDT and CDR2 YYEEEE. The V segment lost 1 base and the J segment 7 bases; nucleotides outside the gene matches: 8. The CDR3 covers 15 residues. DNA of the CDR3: TGTGCCAGCAGCTTGTCGCTGGGAGGGAATAATGAGCAGTTCTTC. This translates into CASSLSLGGNNEQFF.

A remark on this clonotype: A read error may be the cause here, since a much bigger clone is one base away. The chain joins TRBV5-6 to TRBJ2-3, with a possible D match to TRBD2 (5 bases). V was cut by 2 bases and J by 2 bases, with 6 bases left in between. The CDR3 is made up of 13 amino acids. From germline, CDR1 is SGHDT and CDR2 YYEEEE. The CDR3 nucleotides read TGTGCCAGCAGCTTCCGGGACACAGATACGCAGTATTTT. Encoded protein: CASSFRDTDTQYF.

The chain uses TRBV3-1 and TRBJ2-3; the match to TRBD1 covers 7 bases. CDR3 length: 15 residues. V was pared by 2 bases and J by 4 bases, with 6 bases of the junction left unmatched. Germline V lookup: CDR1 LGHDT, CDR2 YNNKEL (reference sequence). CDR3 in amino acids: CASSQSQGVADTQYF. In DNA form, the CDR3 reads TGTGCCAGCAGCCAAAGTCAGGGGGTCGCAGATACGCAGTATTTT.

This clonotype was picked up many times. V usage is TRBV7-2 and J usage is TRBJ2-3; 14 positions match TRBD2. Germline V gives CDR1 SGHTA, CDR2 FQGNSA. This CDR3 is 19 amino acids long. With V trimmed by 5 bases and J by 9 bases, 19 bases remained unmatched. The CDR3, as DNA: TGTGCCAGCAGCCCGACGGTTAGACTAGCGGGAGGGCCCGGGTTGACGCAGTATTTT. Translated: CASSPTVRLAGGPGLTQYF. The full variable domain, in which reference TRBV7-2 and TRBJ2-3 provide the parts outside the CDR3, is GAGVSQSPSNKVTEKGKDVELRCDPISGHTALYWYRQSLGQGLEFLIYFQGNSAPDKSGLPSDRFSAERTGGSVSTLTIQRTQQEDSAVYLCASSPTVRLAGGPGLTQYFGPGTRLTVL.

CDR3 residues: CASSLLDGIREKLFF. As DNA, the CDR3 is TGTGCCAGCAGCTTACTCGACGGGATTCGAGAAAAACTGTTTTTT. V gene TRBV7-9 combines with J gene TRBJ1-4; D call uncertain. The CDR3 totals 15 residues. Trimming removed 2 bases from V and 8 bases from J, with 15 bases in between. CDR1 and CDR2 (germline): SEHNR, FQNEAQ (reference sequence).

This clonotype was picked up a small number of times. CDR3 residues: CSVERSENTEAFF. In nucleotides, the CDR3 is TGCAGCGTTGAAAGGTCGGAGAACACTGAAGCTTTCTTT. The rearrangement uses TRBV29-1 and TRBJ1-1; D gene ambiguous. Between the trimmed V and J ends, which lost 2 bases and 1 base, there was a span of 8 bases. CDR1 and CDR2 (germline): SQVTM, ANQGSEA. The CDR3 runs 13 residues.

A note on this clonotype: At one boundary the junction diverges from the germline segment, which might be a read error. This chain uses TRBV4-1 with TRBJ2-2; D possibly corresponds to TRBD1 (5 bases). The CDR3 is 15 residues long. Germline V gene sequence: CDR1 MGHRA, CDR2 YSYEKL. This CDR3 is CASSQVLGVTGELFF. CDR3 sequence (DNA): TGTGCCAGCAGCCAAGTTTTAGGGGTCACCGGGGAGCTGTTTTTT.

Here the CDR3 DNA reads TGCAGTGCTACTGACAGGGACTTCGAGCAGTACTTC. It yields the protein CSATDRDFEQYF. V usage is TRBV20-1 and J usage is TRBJ2-7; tentatively, D is TRBD1 (7 bases). The CDR3 runs 12 residues. Trimming pared 4 bases from V and 6 bases from J, leaving 13 bases between. Germline-derived CDR1 and CDR2 are DFQATT and SNEGSKA (reference sequence).

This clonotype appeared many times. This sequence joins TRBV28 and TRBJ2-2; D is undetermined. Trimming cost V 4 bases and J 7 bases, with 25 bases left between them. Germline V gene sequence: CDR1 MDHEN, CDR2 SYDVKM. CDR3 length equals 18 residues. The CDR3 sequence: CASSSYSITLSVGGELFF. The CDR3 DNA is TGTGCCAGCAGTTCTTACTCCATAACGCTCAGCGTCGGCGGGGAGCTGTTTTTT.

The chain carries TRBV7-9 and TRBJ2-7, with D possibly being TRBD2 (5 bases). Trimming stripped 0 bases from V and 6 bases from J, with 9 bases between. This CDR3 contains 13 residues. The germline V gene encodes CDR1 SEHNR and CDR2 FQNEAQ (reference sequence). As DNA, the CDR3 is TGTGCCAGCAGCTTAGCGTCTAGCCTCGAGCAGTACTTC. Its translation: CASSLASSLEQYF. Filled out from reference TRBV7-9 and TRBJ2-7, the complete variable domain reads DTGVSQNPRHKITKRGQNVTFRCDPISEHNRLYWYRQTLGQGPEFLTYFQNEAQLEKSRLLSDRFSAERPKGSFSTLEIQRTEQGDSAMYLCASSLASSLEQYFGPGTRLTVT.

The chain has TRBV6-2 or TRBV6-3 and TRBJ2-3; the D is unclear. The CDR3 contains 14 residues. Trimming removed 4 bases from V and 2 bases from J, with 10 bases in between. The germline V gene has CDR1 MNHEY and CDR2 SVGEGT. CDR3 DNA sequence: TGTGCCAGCAGTTGGGTCGGAAACACAGATACGCAGTATTTT. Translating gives CASSWVGNTDTQYF.

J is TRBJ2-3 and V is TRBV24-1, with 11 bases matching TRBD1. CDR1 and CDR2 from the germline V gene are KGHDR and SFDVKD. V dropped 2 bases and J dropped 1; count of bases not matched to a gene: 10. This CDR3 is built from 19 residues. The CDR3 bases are TGTGCCACCAGTGATTCAGCGCGCCGGGACAGGGGGGGCACAGATACGCAGTATTTT. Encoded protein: CATSDSARRDRGGTDTQYF.

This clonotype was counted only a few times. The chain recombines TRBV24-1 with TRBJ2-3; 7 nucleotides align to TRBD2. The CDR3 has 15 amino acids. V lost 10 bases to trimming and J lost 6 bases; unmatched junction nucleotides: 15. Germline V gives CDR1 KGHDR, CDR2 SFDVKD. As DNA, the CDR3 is TGTGCCACGGGGCCTGGTGGCGGGAGAGGGGATACGCAGTATTTT. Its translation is CATGPGGGRGDTQYF.

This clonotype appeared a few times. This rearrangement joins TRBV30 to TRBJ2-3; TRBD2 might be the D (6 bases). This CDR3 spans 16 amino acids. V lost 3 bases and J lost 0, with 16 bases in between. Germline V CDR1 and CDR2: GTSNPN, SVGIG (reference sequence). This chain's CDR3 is CAWSDTGLSSTDTQYF. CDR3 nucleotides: TGTGCCTGGAGCGACACGGGACTTTCAAGCACAGATACGCAGTATTTT.

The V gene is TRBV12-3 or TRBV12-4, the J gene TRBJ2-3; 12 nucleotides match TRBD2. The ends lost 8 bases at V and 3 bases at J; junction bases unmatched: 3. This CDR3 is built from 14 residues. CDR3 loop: CASGLAGGTDTQYF. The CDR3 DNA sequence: TGTGCCAGCGGGCTAGCGGGGGGGACAGATACGCAGTATTTT.

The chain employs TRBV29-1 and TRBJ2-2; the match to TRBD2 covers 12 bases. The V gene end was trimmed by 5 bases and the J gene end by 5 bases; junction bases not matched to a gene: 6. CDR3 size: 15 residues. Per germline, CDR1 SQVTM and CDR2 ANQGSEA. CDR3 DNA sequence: TGCAGCGTTTCTAGCGGGAGGGCCCCAACCGGGGAGCTGTTTTTT. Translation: CSVSSGRAPTGELFF.

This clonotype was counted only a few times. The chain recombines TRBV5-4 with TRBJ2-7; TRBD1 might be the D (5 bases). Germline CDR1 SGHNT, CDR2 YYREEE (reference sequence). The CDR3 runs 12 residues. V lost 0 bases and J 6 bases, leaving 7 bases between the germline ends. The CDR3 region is CASSLVRGEQYF. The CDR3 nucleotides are TGTGCCAGCAGCTTGGTAAGGGGCGAGCAGTACTTC.

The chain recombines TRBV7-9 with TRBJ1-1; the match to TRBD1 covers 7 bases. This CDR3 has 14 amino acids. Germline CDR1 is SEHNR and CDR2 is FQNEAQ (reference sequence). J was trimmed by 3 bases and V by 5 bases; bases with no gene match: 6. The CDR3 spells CASSQGGGDTEAFF. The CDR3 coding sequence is TGTGCCAGCAGCCAGGGGGGGGGCGACACTGAAGCTTTCTTT.